The 23 T cell receptor beta chains below come from one sample, sequenced in a study of cytomegalovirus exposure and HLA in healthy donors. Primers for the PCR totalled 60 Vbeta and 13 Jbeta. Only in-frame clones appear in the TCRdb table, and some are missing; sequencing was by immunoSEQ multiplex PCR. The sample lists about 130,000 clones, about three quarters seen once, with about 3% in the top ten. The sequenced material came from PBMCs. These receptor sequences come from a woman aged 55-70 years in good health and CMV-seropositive.

V and J are TRBV6-1 and TRBJ1-4; maybe TRBD1 (6 bases). V shed 7 bases and J shed 7 bases, with 16 bases lying between them. Germline V lookup: CDR1 MNHNS, CDR2 SASEGT. The CDR3 spans 14 residues. CDR3 nucleotides: TGTGCCAGCACCTCGGTTGGGGGCCTTGAAAAACTGTTTTTT. As protein: CASTSVGGLEKLFF.

CDR3 bases: TGTGCCAGCAGTTGGCAGGGCGGTGAGCAGTTCTTC. It translates to CASSWQGGEQFF. The gene calls are TRBV6-5 and TRBJ2-1, with D possibly TRBD1 on 5 matching bases. The V end was cut by 4 bases, the J end by 9 bases, with 10 bases between. Germline CDR1 MNHEY, CDR2 SVGAGI. The CDR3 covers 12 residues.

This clone has more than one count but fewer than ten. The rearrangement uses TRBV7-3 and TRBJ2-3; the match to TRBD1 covers 8 bases. CDR1 and CDR2 from the germline V gene are SGHTA and FQGTGA. The V and J ends lost 4 bases and 4 bases, in that order; junction bases with no gene match: 4. This CDR3 is 14 amino acids long. The CDR3 spells CASSYATGADTQYF. The DNA of the CDR3 is TGTGCCAGCAGCTATGCGACAGGGGCAGATACGCAGTATTTT. Drawing the rest from reference TRBV7-3 and TRBJ2-3, the complete variable domain is GAGVSQTPSNKVTEKGKYVELRCDPISGHTALYWYRQSLGQGPEFLIYFQGTGAADDSGLPNDRFFAVRPEGSVSTLKIQRTERGDSAVYLCASSYATGADTQYFGPGTRLTVL.

The J gene is TRBJ1-1, the V gene TRBV6-5, with 8 positions matching TRBD1. The V gene's germline CDR1 is MNHEY and CDR2 SVGAGI. The CDR3 consists of 14 residues. J was trimmed by 0 bases and V by 5 bases; bases with no gene match: 2. In DNA, the CDR3 is TGTGCCAGCAGTGAGACAGGGGTGAACACTGAAGCTTTCTTT. This sequence encodes CASSETGVNTEAFF.

The chain couples TRBV5-1 to TRBJ1-1; TRBD1 matches at 7 bases. V shed 4 bases and J 1 base; nucleotides not matched to a gene: 4. The germline gives CDR1 SGHRS, CDR2 YFSETQ. The CDR3 length is 14 residues. The CDR3 sequence: CASSQGQPNTEAFF. Written as DNA, the CDR3 is TGCGCCAGCAGCCAGGGACAGCCGAACACTGAAGCTTTCTTT.

This chain connects TRBV6-5 to TRBJ1-3; 7 bases map to TRBD1. Germline CDR1 MNHEY, CDR2 SVGAGI. The trim removed 8 bases at V and 2 bases at J, leaving 6 bases unmatched. The CDR3 is 14 residues long. The CDR3 is CASCLRGPGNTIYF. DNA for the CDR3: TGTGCCAGCTGCCTGAGGGGGCCTGGAAACACCATATATTTT.

This chain joins TRBV6-5 and TRBJ1-5, with 7 bases lining up with TRBD1. The junction had 0 bases not matched to a gene; V was cut back by 2 bases and J by 2 bases. The germline gives CDR1 MNHEY, CDR2 SVGAGI. This CDR3 is 14 amino acids long. CDR3 protein: CASSYDRGNQPQHF. The CDR3, as DNA: TGTGCCAGCAGTTACGACAGGGGCAATCAGCCCCAGCATTTT.

The chain links TRBV6-6 to TRBJ2-2, with a weak D call TRBD2 (7 bases). V was clipped by 8 bases and J by 4 bases, with 20 bases between them. Germline CDR1 and CDR2: MNHNY and SVGAGI (reference sequence). The CDR3 totals 16 residues. The CDR3 region has the DNA TGTGCCAGCTCCCCCACGGGGAGGGGGACCACCGGGGAGCTGTTTTTT. The encoded protein is CASSPTGRGTTGELFF.

The CDR3 region is CASSFDTINTEAFF. CDR3 DNA sequence: TGTGCCAGCAGCTTCGACACAATTAACACTGAAGCTTTCTTT. The genes are TRBV7-2 and TRBJ1-1; D is undetermined. This CDR3 has 14 residues. Trimming removed 3 bases from V and 2 bases from J, with 10 bases in between. CDR1 and CDR2 from the germline V gene are SGHTA and FQGNSA.

The chain links TRBV7-8 to TRBJ1-6; 8 bases are a match to TRBD1. The CDR3 contains 17 residues. Germline CDR1 reads SGHVS; CDR2 reads FQNEAQ. Losses at the gene ends were 2 bases for V and 6 bases for J; bases not matched to a gene: 9. In DNA, the CDR3 is TGTGCCAGCAGCTTACACGGACAGGGAATTCCTAATTCACCCCTCCACTTT. Translated: CASSLHGQGIPNSPLHF.

This clone was seen only once. V usage is TRBV15 and J usage is TRBJ2-7; D perhaps matches TRBD1 (5 bases). The CDR3 runs 15 residues. Per the germline V gene, CDR1 is LNHNV and CDR2 is YYDKDF (reference sequence). With 1 base removed from V and 5 bases from J, the gap between germline ends came to 15 bases. CDR3 sequence reads: CATSRAGTQGNEQYF. The CDR3 nucleotides read TGTGCCACCAGCAGAGCGGGTACCCAGGGAAACGAGCAGTACTTC.

V and J are TRBV12-5 and TRBJ2-2; TRBD1 is a possible D gene (6 bases). Trimming cost V 6 bases and J 2 bases, with 13 bases left between them. CDR3 length: 15 amino acids. CDR1 and CDR2 (germline): LGHNT, FRNRAP. CDR3 region: CASGSGTSNTGELFF. Written as DNA, the CDR3 is TGTGCTAGTGGCTCCGGGACAAGTAACACCGGGGAGCTGTTTTTT.

This chain uses TRBV7-3 with TRBJ2-5; 7 bases fit TRBD1. The trim removed 2 bases at V and 4 bases at J, leaving 4 bases unmatched. The CDR3 extends over 14 amino acids. Germline assignment: CDR1 SGHTA and CDR2 FQGTGA. CDR3 amino acids: CASSLGDRGETQYF. The CDR3 nucleotides read TGTGCCAGCAGCTTAGGGGACAGAGGAGAGACCCAGTACTTC. Full variable domain (remainder filled in from reference TRBV7-3 and TRBJ2-5): GAGVSQTPSNKVTEKGKYVELRCDPISGHTALYWYRQSLGQGPEFLIYFQGTGAADDSGLPNDRFFAVRPEGSVSTLKIQRTERGDSAVYLCASSLGDRGETQYFGPGTRLLVL.

This chain joins TRBV4-2 and TRBJ2-5, with a weak D call TRBD2 (6 bases). The CDR3 length is 14 residues. CDR1 and CDR2 from the germline V gene are LGHNA and YNFKEQ. V was trimmed by 4 bases and J by 1 base, leaving 10 bases between them. The CDR3, as DNA: TGTGCCAGCAGCCCAGGGACTGGCCAAGAGACCCAGTACTTC. It encodes CASSPGTGQETQYF.

The chain is built from TRBV10-1 and TRBJ2-3, with D unresolved. The germline CDR1 and CDR2 sequences are WNHNN and SYGVQD (reference sequence). The V gene lost 8 bases and the J gene lost 4 bases, with 10 bases spanning the gap. The CDR3 totals 12 residues. CDR3 sequence: CASGTDADTQYF. Written as DNA, the CDR3 is TGCGCCAGCGGAACAGATGCAGATACGCAGTATTTT.

The chain carries TRBV18 and TRBJ1-1; the D gene is possibly TRBD1 (5 bases). Germline lookup yields CDR1 KGHSH and CDR2 LQKENI. CDR3 size: 16 residues. The V end was cut by 5 bases, the J end by 4 bases, with 20 bases between. The CDR3 DNA follows: TGTGCCAGCTCAGCCCGGGACTCAACTGCGGGCACTGAAGCTTTCTTT. Amino acids: CASSARDSTAGTEAFF.

The CDR3 region has the DNA TGTGCCAGCAGCCCCGGTGGGGGGAGGGGGAACACTGAAGCTTTCTTT. The encoded protein is CASSPGGGRGNTEAFF. The gene calls are TRBV5-4 and TRBJ1-1; D possibly corresponds to TRBD1 (5 bases). The CDR3 consists of 16 residues. In germline, CDR1 is SGHNT, CDR2 YYREEE (reference sequence). V lost 4 bases and J 1 base, leaving 17 bases between the germline ends. The full variable domain, with the rest looked up from reference TRBV5-4 and TRBJ1-1, is ETGVTQSPTHLIKTRGQQVTLRCSSQSGHNTVSWYQQALGQGPQFIFQYYREEENGRGNFPPRFSGLQFPNYSSELNVNALELDDSALYLCASSPGGGRGNTEAFFGQGTRLTVV.

The chain combines TRBV18 with TRBJ1-3; TRBD1 might be the D (5 bases). Trimming cost V 6 bases and J 0 bases, with 15 bases left between them. The CDR3 consists of 16 residues. From germline, CDR1 is KGHSH and CDR2 LQKENI. CDR3 sequence: CASSPYDSSSGNTIYF. CDR3 coding DNA: TGTGCCAGCTCGCCATATGACAGTAGCTCTGGAAACACCATATATTTT.

This chain connects TRBV7-9 to TRBJ2-7; TRBD1 agrees at 7 bases. The V gene end was trimmed by 5 bases and the J gene end by 1 base; junction bases not matched to a gene: 8. Germline V CDR1 and CDR2: SEHNR, FQNEAQ (reference sequence). There are 15 residues in the CDR3. In nucleotides, the CDR3 is TGTGCCAGCAGCCCGCAGGGGACAGTGTCCTACGAGCAGTACTTC. As protein: CASSPQGTVSYEQYF.

This clone was counted a few times. This sequence joins TRBV10-2 and TRBJ1-2, with 10 bases that match TRBD1. This CDR3 is built from 15 residues. Trimming at V came to 6 bases and at J to 2 bases, leaving 6 bases not matched to a gene. Germline-derived CDR1 and CDR2 are WSHSY and SAAADI. CDR3 in amino acids: CASSEDRGANYGYTF. CDR3 nucleotides: TGCGCCAGCAGCGAGGACAGGGGGGCAAACTATGGCTACACCTTC.

The count of this clone is one. This sequence joins TRBV6-6 and TRBJ1-3; TRBD1 matches at 8 bases. The CDR3 runs 12 residues. Per the germline V gene, CDR1 is MNHNY and CDR2 is SVGAGI (reference sequence). The trim removed 5 bases at V and 8 bases at J, leaving 2 bases unmatched. The CDR3 loop is CASSGQGYTIYF. The CDR3 DNA reads as TGTGCCAGCAGTGGACAGGGTTACACCATATATTTT.

V is TRBV7-9 and J is TRBJ1-5; TRBD1 matches 9 bases. CDR1 SEHNR and CDR2 FQNEAQ come from the germline V gene (reference sequence). This CDR3 has 16 residues. The J segment lost 4 bases and the V segment lost 1 base, leaving 5 bases of the junction unmatched. In nucleotides, the CDR3 is TGTGCCAGCAGCTTAGAGGGACAGGGCGGGAATCAGCCCCAGCATTTT. It codes for CASSLEGQGGNQPQHF.

This clone was seen a few times. The rearrangement links TRBV27 to TRBJ2-3; a weak D match, TRBD1 (6 bases). The CDR3 loop spans 13 amino acids. Germline CDR1 MNHEY, CDR2 SMNVEV (reference sequence). V was pared by 9 bases and J by 0 bases, with 10 bases between. Written as DNA, the CDR3 is TGTGCCAGTTGGGACATAAGCACAGATACGCAGTATTTT. Translating it yields CASWDISTDTQYF.